The entry below describes one T cell receptor (beta chain). This sample is drawn from a study of blood T cell repertoires in COVID-19. Whole-study context: Researchers got acute and convalescent COVID-19 samples from the United States, Italy and Spain. PBMCs, B-cell-depleted T cells, or T cells were the source of the cDNA or gDNA that made up the material.

Per the authors' pipeline: Reference gene primer amplification in the assay estimated nucleated cell counts. Generated by immunoSEQ multiplex PCR, the TCRdb table keeps only in-frame clones and is missing some. The DNA was the basis for D and trimming; V, J and clone size are from that table. The sample has roughly 180,000 clones, approximately 80% seen once. This CDR3 is 15 amino acids long. Per germline, CDR1 SNHLY and CDR2 FYNNEI. V shed 4 bases and J 6 bases; nucleotides not matched to a gene: 7. The chain employs TRBV2 and TRBJ2-2, with 8 bases lining up with TRBD1. The sample consisted of peripheral blood. This receptor was taken from a woman between 50 and 59 years old with active or convalescent COVID-19. The CDR3, as DNA: TGTGCCAGCAGTGCCCGGACAGGGCGGCCCGGGGAGCTGTTTTTT. It yields the protein CASSARTGRPGELFF.